This paragraph covers one TCR beta chain sequence. The target of this receptor is not known. Per-base quality was not reported, and no clone a single base away is much larger than it. The sample is drawn from a study of T cells in Graves' hyperthyroidism and ophthalmopathy (dated by TCRdb to the late 2010s). About the full investigation: Peripheral blood was collected at initial diagnosis, before any treatment. Prospective prediction of ophthalmopathy was tested in an independent validation cohort of 18 hyperthyroidism patients and around 16 patients who later progressed to ophthalmopathy. The 85 to 100 discovery patients were randomly split 7:3 into training and test sets. Once sampling was done, hyperthyroidism patients were given methimazole at a starting dose of 30 mg daily, whereas ophthalmopathy patients were given high-dose intravenous methylprednisolone. The paper reports TCR Vbeta CDR3 sequencing of 135 peripheral blood samples: 40 or so ophthalmopathy, roughly 74 hyperthyroidism and about 17 progressor patients. To identify TCR V-J signatures that set the groups apart, the researchers used a discovery cohort of 90 to 100 patients, made up of 40 to 45 with Graves' ophthalmopathy and 57 with stable Graves' hyperthyroidism. In addition, the study compared T-cell repertoires in thyroid tissue and in blood from about six Graves' hyperthyroidism patients. What the study reported, not specific to this receptor: No statistical method was used to fix the sample size in advance, and group allocation was not hidden from the investigators. In validation, the model predicted progression to ophthalmopathy a median of approximately 6.3 months before onset, with about 67% sensitivity and nearly 75% specificity. Ophthalmopathy was separated from stable hyperthyroidism by a 13 V-J signature model, with around 90% sensitivity and about 81% specificity obtained in cross-validation and 80%/75% obtained in testing. Most expanded thyroid clonotypes (frequency above 0.001) were also found in blood, which suggests that blood repertoires may mirror thyroid immune responses.

The TCR beta CDR3 regions were amplified from RNA transcripts. A first-round RT-PCR of the TCR CDR3 used the HTBI primer set with the Qiagen OneStep RT-PCR kit. A second multiplex PCR round built the libraries, followed by size selection and purification. Libraries were sequenced paired-end with 100 bp reads on an Illumina HiSeq2000. In the source study's methods: SOAPnuke was used to process the raw data, throwing out any read that contained adapters or uncalled bases, had a mean Phred below 15, or lacked an exact constant-primer or identifier match. COPE v1.2.5 was used to merge the high-quality paired reads, and each unique nucleotide sequence was defined as a clonotype. MiTCR v1.1 was used to align clonotypes to the IMGT TRBV, TRBD and TRBJ reference segments. The analysis was restricted to V-J combinations with a frequency above 0.0001, which together covered 98% to 99.2% of the repertoires. A TCS score was defined as the ratio of F50 (clonal expansion) to E x V (chaos), with BLOSUM62-based TCRdist applied between CDR3 peptides within each V-J. Welch's t-statistics and random forest reduced fewer than 550 V-J features to around 14, which were used in a naive Bayes classifier (R e1071). In TCRdb, the public reads were trimmed at Q25 with fastp and aligned with MiXCR, with productive beta chains retained. Every distinct CDR3 protein forms one entry, paired with its most common genes and DNA. TCRdb, not the original authors, processed these V and J calls. Present in this sample are hundreds of thousands of distinct CDR3 sequences, more than 20% of which were seen just once. 34% of the sample is held by the ten biggest clonotypes.

According to the germline V gene, CDR1 reads MDHEN and CDR2 reads SYDVKM. The CDR3, from cysteine to phenylalanine, totals 14 residues. Left in the record is the CDR3 DNA by itself, 42 bases read in frame from the first base. The germline V and J ends show losses of 6 bases and 6 bases respectively, and no gene match explains 6 bases of the junction. Ophthalmopathy patients had moderately to severely active disease, Clinical Activity Score of at least 3, NOSPECS grade of at least 4, and duration under 3 months. The study excluded patients with uncontrolled infections, other autoimmune diseases, pregnancy or lactation. Diagnoses were established on the basis of clinical symptoms, serum thyroxine and TRAb, thyroid ultrasound, and orbital computed tomography. PBMCs were isolated from about 10 ml of fresh peripheral blood by Ficoll-Paque density gradient centrifugation. Total RNA was extracted with Trizol reagent, and quality was checked on an Agilent 2100 Bioanalyzer.

This clonotype was obtained from a young man with Graves' ophthalmopathy. Recombination linked TRBV28 to TRBJ1-5; 9 bases in the middle match TRBD1. Sequenced material: blood. In nucleotides, the sequence is TGTGCCAGCAGCTCCTACAGGGGGCGTCAGCCCCAGCATTTT. Protein translation: CASSSYRGRQPQHF.